This T cell receptor (beta chain) appears in the sequencing data of a study of cytomegalovirus exposure and HLA in healthy donors. General study points: Trimming of TCR beta V- and J-genes showed a link, identified in a later analysis, to a missense DCLRE1C variant.

The germline V gene has CDR1 MGHDK and CDR2 SYGVNS. The V gene end was trimmed by 10 bases and the J gene end by 1 base; junction bases not matched to a gene: 14. The CDR3 covers 16 residues. About this clone: No antigen is known for it.

60 Vbeta and 13 Jbeta primers were used in PCR. Data came from immunoSEQ multiplex PCR; TCRdb stores just in-frame clones and leaves some out. This sample has about 120,000 clones, with 77% found just once. The gene calls are TRBV25-1 and TRBJ1-2, with TRBD1 matching over 8 bases. The specimen was PBMCs. This TCR was recovered from a man aged 18-30 years in good health and CMV-seropositive. The CDR3 is CANYTTGGTINYGYTF. CDR3 in DNA: TGTGCCAACTATACCACAGGGGGGACAATTAACTATGGCTACACCTTC.